This TCR beta chain was observed in a study of T cell responses to AZD1222 COVID-19 vaccine. Study outcomes and limitations: Distributed over spike, vaccine-associated CD4 TCRs predominated at 160-218 and 743-854. With two AZD1222 doses given, Spike-specific TCR breadth and depth both rose.

The V end lost 2 bases, the J end lost 2 bases, and 30 bases lay between the germline ends. CDR3 length equals 22 residues. This table comes from immunoSEQ multiplex PCR, and its TCRdb copy is limited to in-frame clones, with some not included. The sample has around 180,000 clones, over 80% seen once; the top ten hold around 9.3%. In the case of this clone: Antigen: not known.

The sequencing here drew on peripheral blood, taken on day 0 of AZD1222 vaccination. The receptor was derived from an adult in good health. This chain uses TRBV23-1 with TRBJ2-2, with a weak D call TRBD2 (6 bases). TRBV23-1 is classed as an ORF, of uncertain function. The CDR3 DNA sequence: TGCGCCAGCAGTCAACCCCTTCGTTACGGGGGAGACACACCCCGAAACACCGGGGAGCTGTTTTTT. Protein product: CASSQPLRYGGDTPRNTGELFF.